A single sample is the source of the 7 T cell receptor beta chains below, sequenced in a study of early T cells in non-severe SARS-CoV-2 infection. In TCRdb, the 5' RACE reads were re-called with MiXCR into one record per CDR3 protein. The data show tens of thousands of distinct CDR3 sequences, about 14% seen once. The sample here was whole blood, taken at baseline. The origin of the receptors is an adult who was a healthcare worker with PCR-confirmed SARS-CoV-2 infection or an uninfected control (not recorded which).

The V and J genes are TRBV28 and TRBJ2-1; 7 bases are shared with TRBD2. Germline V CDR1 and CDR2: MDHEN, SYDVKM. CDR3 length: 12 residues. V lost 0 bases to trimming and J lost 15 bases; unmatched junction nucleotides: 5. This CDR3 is CASSLWSAGSFF. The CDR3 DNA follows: TGTGCCAGCAGTTTATGGTCAGCGGGATCGTTCTTC.

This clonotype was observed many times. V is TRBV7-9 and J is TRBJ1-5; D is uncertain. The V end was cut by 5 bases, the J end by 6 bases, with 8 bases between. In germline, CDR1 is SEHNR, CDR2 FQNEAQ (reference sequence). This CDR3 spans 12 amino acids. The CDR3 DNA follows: TGTGCCAGCAGCCTCCAGGCTCAGCCCCAGCATTTT. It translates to CASSLQAQPQHF.

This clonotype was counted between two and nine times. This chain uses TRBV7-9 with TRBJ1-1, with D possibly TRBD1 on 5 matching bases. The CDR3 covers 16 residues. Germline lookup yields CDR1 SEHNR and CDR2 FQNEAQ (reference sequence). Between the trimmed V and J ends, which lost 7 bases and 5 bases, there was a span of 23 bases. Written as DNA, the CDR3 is TGTGCCAGCACCCGAGGGGAGGCGACAAGGAGTACTGAAGCTTTCTTT. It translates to CASTRGEATRSTEAFF. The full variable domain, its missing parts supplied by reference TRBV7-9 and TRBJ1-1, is DTGVSQNPRHKITKRGQNVTFRCDPISEHNRLYWYRQTLGQGPEFLTYFQNEAQLEKSRLLSDRFSAERPKGSFSTLEIQRTEQGDSAMYLCASTRGEATRSTEAFFGQGTRLTVV.

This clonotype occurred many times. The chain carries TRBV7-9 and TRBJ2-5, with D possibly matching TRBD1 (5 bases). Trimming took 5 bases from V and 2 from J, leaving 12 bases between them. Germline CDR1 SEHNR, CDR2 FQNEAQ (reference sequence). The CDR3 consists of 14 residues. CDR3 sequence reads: CASSLTRGQETQYF. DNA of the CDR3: TGTGCCAGCAGCCTAACAAGGGGTCAAGAGACCCAGTACTTC.

The CDR3 protein is CASSSPAENTGELFF. As DNA, the CDR3 is TGTGCCAGCAGTTCTCCAGCGGAGAACACCGGGGAGCTGTTTTTT. The rearrangement uses TRBV7-6 and TRBJ2-2, with D possibly being TRBD2 (5 bases). V was trimmed by 6 bases and J by 1 base, leaving 12 bases between them. Germline V CDR1 and CDR2: SGHVS, FNYEAQ. This CDR3 contains 15 residues.

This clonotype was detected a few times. The CDR3 loop is CASSPDRGRMDNEQFF. DNA for the CDR3: TGTGCCAGCTCGCCGGACAGGGGGCGTATGGACAATGAGCAGTTCTTC. The chain carries TRBV18 and TRBJ2-1, with 11 bases aligning to TRBD1. Trimming at V came to 6 bases and at J to 5 bases, leaving 9 bases not matched to a gene. CDR1 is KGHSH, CDR2 LQKENI, per germline. This CDR3 spans 16 amino acids.

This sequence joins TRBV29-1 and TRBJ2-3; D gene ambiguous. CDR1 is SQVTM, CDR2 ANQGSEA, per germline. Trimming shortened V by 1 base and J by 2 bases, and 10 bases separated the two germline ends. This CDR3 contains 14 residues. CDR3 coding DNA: TGCAGCGTTGAAGGATGGCTTTCCACAGATACGCAGTATTTT. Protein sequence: CSVEGWLSTDTQYF.